The source of this T cell receptor (beta chain) is a study of blood T cell repertoires in COVID-19. Across the study: COVID-19 samples from acute and convalescent phases originated in the United States, Italy and Spain.

The repertoire was sequenced with immunoSEQ multiplex PCR; TCRdb's copy has only in-frame clones and lacks some. The sample yields 90,000 to 120,000 clones, about three quarters seen once. The sample consisted of peripheral blood. This receptor was taken from a man in his 70s with acute or convalescent COVID-19.

CDR3: CASSPPGLRTDTQYF. The CDR3, as DNA: TGTGCCAGCAGCCCACCGGGACTCCGCACAGATACGCAGTATTTT. The chain combines TRBV14 with TRBJ2-3, with a tentative D call TRBD2 (6 bases). Looked up from germline, CDR1 is SGHDN and CDR2 is FVKESK. This CDR3 region has 15 residues. The ends were cut back, 4 bases at V and 1 base at J, with 12 bases in the middle.